The 27 T cell receptor beta chains below were found in one sample sequenced in a study of T cell changes during pregnancy in multiple sclerosis. Repertoires were generated with immunoSEQ multiplex PCR, while TCRdb's copy carries only in-frame clones and drops some. The sample shows around 38,000 clones, about 92% of them seen only once. Sequences were derived from CD8+ T cells from peripheral blood mononuclear cells, sampled in the third trimester of pregnancy. The source is a female donor with multiple sclerosis, enrolled in a pregnancy study.

The chain has TRBV18 and TRBJ2-4; 7 bases align to TRBD1. CDR3 size: 17 residues. Germline loops: CDR1 KGHSH, CDR2 LQKENI. J was trimmed by 2 bases and V by 3 bases; bases with no gene match: 10. This CDR3 is CASSPGTDETTKNIQYF. CDR3 nucleotides: TGTGCCAGCTCACCGGGGACAGACGAGACTACCAAAAACATTCAGTACTTC.

V gene TRBV25-1 combines with J gene TRBJ2-5; TRBD1 matches at 8 bases. With 3 bases clipped from V and 5 bases from J, the junction kept 14 bases outside the gene matches. From germline, CDR1 is MGHDK and CDR2 SYGVNS. CDR3 size: 17 residues. In DNA form, the CDR3 reads TGTGCCAGCAGTGATTTGTTGAGCAGGGGGCTTGGTGAGACCCAGTACTTC. Protein product: CASSDLLSRGLGETQYF.

V usage is TRBV7-9 and J usage is TRBJ2-7; 11 positions agree with TRBD2. With 3 bases clipped from V and 5 bases from J, the junction kept 6 bases outside the gene matches. The CDR3 has 15 amino acids. The germline V gene has CDR1 SEHNR and CDR2 FQNEAQ (reference sequence). The CDR3 DNA follows: TGTGCCAGCAGCTTCGTTACTAGCGGGAGTAACGAGCAGTACTTC. Its protein is CASSFVTSGSNEQYF.

The V call is TRBV5-4, the J call TRBJ2-1; TRBD2 matches 8 bases. With V trimmed by 3 bases and J by 5 bases, 10 bases remained unmatched. The CDR3 is 16 amino acids. In germline, CDR1 is SGHNT, CDR2 YYREEE (reference sequence). The CDR3 DNA is TGTGCCAGCAGCTCCAAAGCGGGAGTCTTCCACAATGAGCAGTTCTTC. It translates to CASSSKAGVFHNEQFF.

V gene TRBV7-2 combines with J gene TRBJ2-7; TRBD2 might be the D (6 bases). Deletions cut 1 base from V and 3 bases from J, with 10 bases between. The CDR3 runs to 14 residues. Germline-derived CDR1 and CDR2 are SGHTA and FQGNSA. In nucleotides, the CDR3 is TGTGCCAGCAGCTTAGATTTAGCGGACTACGAGCAGTACTTC. Translation gives CASSLDLADYEQYF.

The chain has TRBV30 and TRBJ2-1; 8 bases match TRBD2. Germline assignment: CDR1 GTSNPN and CDR2 SVGIG (reference sequence). V lost 4 bases and J lost 2; bases outside the gene matches: 10. The CDR3 contains 16 residues. In DNA form, the CDR3 reads TGTGCCTGGATGGAATCAGCGGGAGCGACCTACAATGAGCAGTTCTTC. This gives the protein CAWMESAGATYNEQFF.

This clone has just one count. The V and J genes are TRBV28 and TRBJ2-7; 13 positions match TRBD2. Trimming took 4 bases from V and 5 from J; bases not matched to a gene: 17. This CDR3 has 19 amino acids. CDR1 and CDR2 (germline): MDHEN, SYDVKM. For the CDR3, the DNA is TGTGCCAGCAGTTATAAGACGATCGGGACTAGCGGGATGGAAGACGAGCAGTACTTC. Amino acids: CASSYKTIGTSGMEDEQYF.

The chain combines TRBV5-1 with TRBJ2-7; a weak D match, TRBD1 (5 bases). The CDR3 is 17 residues long. The germline V gene encodes CDR1 SGHRS and CDR2 YFSETQ. Trimming cost V 2 bases and J 3 bases, with 21 bases left between them. The CDR3 DNA reads as TGCGCCAGCAGCTTAACGGACAATCCCTATAAGGTCTACGAGCAGTACTTC. Its protein product is CASSLTDNPYKVYEQYF.

V usage is TRBV5-4 and J usage is TRBJ1-1; a weak D match, TRBD1 (6 bases). This CDR3 contains 15 residues. Deletions cut 0 bases from V and 1 base from J, with 10 bases between. The germline V gene encodes CDR1 SGHNT and CDR2 YYREEE (reference sequence). CDR3 amino acids: CASSLAGGPNTEAFF. CDR3 DNA: TGTGCCAGCAGCTTGGCTGGGGGCCCGAACACTGAAGCTTTCTTT.

The genes are TRBV2 and TRBJ2-1; weak D call: TRBD1 (6 bases). V lost 7 bases to trimming and J lost 0 bases, with 19 bases between them. Germline V gene data show CDR1 as SNHLY and CDR2 as FYNNEI. This CDR3 has 17 amino acids. CDR3 sequence reads: CASKGVGSTRSYNEQFF. The CDR3 region has the DNA TGTGCCAGCAAGGGGGTGGGGAGTACCCGCTCCTACAATGAGCAGTTCTTC.

The chain employs TRBV6-1 and TRBJ2-7; D call uncertain. The V end was cut by 1 base, the J end by 2 bases, with 15 bases between. The CDR3 totals 16 residues. In germline, CDR1 is MNHNS, CDR2 SASEGT. The CDR3 protein is CASSEDWQARPYEQYF. The CDR3 DNA sequence: TGTGCCAGCAGTGAAGACTGGCAGGCCCGCCCCTACGAGCAGTACTTC.

The chain joins TRBV4-2 to TRBJ2-3; TRBD2 matches 10 bases. CDR1 is LGHNA, CDR2 YNFKEQ, per germline. The CDR3 is made up of 16 amino acids. Trimming took 2 bases from V and 0 from J; bases not matched to a gene: 2. In nucleotides, the CDR3 is TGTGCCAGCAGCCAAACGACTAGCGGGAGCACAGATACGCAGTATTTT. Encoded protein: CASSQTTSGSTDTQYF.

This clone appeared once. This chain joins TRBV19 and TRBJ2-7, with 7 bases fitting TRBD1. The CDR3 runs 19 residues. Germline V gives CDR1 LNHDA, CDR2 SQIVND (reference sequence). The J segment lost 5 bases and the V segment lost 5 bases, leaving 24 bases of the junction unmatched. CDR3 residues: CASSFKAPLTGEKGNEQYF. The CDR3 DNA sequence: TGTGCCAGTAGTTTCAAGGCCCCACTAACAGGGGAGAAGGGGAACGAGCAGTACTTC.

V gene TRBV15 combines with J gene TRBJ2-1; weak D call: TRBD2 (7 bases). Per the germline V gene, CDR1 is LNHNV and CDR2 is YYDKDF (reference sequence). The CDR3 has 14 amino acids. The ends were cut back, 8 bases at V and 9 bases at J, with 20 bases in the middle. The CDR3 region is CATEGVVGEGEQFF. CDR3 bases: TGTGCCACCGAGGGGGTGGTGGGGGAGGGTGAGCAGTTCTTC.

J is TRBJ1-1 and V is TRBV10-3; the D gene is possibly TRBD1 (5 bases). Germline V gene sequence: CDR1 ENHRY, CDR2 SYGVKD. The CDR3 extends over 17 amino acids. V lost 0 bases and J lost 0, with 14 bases in between. The CDR3 DNA is TGTGCCATCAGTGAGTCCTTTAGGGTGGACATGAACACTGAAGCTTTCTTT. Residues: CAISESFRVDMNTEAFF.

The chain carries TRBV6-1 and TRBJ2-3; D remains unclear. V was cut by 8 bases and J by 7 bases, with 22 bases left in between. This CDR3 contains 15 residues. The V gene's germline CDR1 is MNHNS and CDR2 SASEGT. CDR3: CASALELVTFNTQYF. In DNA form, the CDR3 reads TGTGCCAGCGCGCTGGAGCTAGTTACTTTCAATACGCAGTATTTT.

The chain combines TRBV15 with TRBJ1-1; the D is unclear. The CDR3 is made up of 13 amino acids. Germline CDR1 and CDR2: LNHNV and YYDKDF (reference sequence). V lost 10 bases and J lost 1, with 13 bases in between. DNA for the CDR3: TGTGCCATTGGGGAAGCGGCGAACACTGAAGCTTTCTTT. Translation gives CAIGEAANTEAFF. Combining the CDR3 with reference TRBV15 and TRBJ1-1 gives the whole variable domain DAMVIQNPRYQVTQFGKPVTLSCSQTLNHNVMYWYQQKSSQAPKLLFHYYDKDFNNEADTPDNFQSRRPNTSFCFLDIRSPGLGDTAMYLCAIGEAANTEAFFGQGTRLTVV.

The V gene is TRBV27, the J gene TRBJ1-1, with 8 bases identical to TRBD1. Per germline, CDR1 MNHEY and CDR2 SMNVEV (reference sequence). This CDR3 has 15 residues. V trimming: 5 bases; J trimming: 7 bases; junction bases outside the gene matches: 12. The CDR3 reads CASSTGAGGWYEAFF. The CDR3 nucleotides are TGTGCCAGCAGTACGGGGGCAGGGGGCTGGTATGAAGCTTTCTTT.

The V gene is TRBV27, the J gene TRBJ2-5, with TRBD2 matching 8 bases. The CDR3 totals 17 residues. Trimming at V came to 5 bases and at J to 1 base, leaving 12 bases not matched to a gene. Germline CDR1 MNHEY, CDR2 SMNVEV (reference sequence). CDR3 nucleotides: TGTGCCAGCAGTCCTATCGTCGGTAGCGGGACCCAAGAGACCCAGTACTTC. Its translation: CASSPIVGSGTQETQYF.

This rearrangement joins TRBV7-9 to TRBJ2-2; possibly TRBD1 for D (6 bases). This CDR3 is 14 amino acids long. The germline gives CDR1 SEHNR, CDR2 FQNEAQ (reference sequence). V lost 5 bases and J lost 3, with 10 bases in between. For the CDR3, the DNA is TGTGCCAGCAGCATTACAGGGTACACCGGGGAGCTGTTTTTT. Protein sequence: CASSITGYTGELFF.

This chain links TRBV7-9 with TRBJ2-3; 9 bases agree with TRBD2. Germline lookup yields CDR1 SEHNR and CDR2 FQNEAQ (reference sequence). This CDR3 is 16 amino acids long. With 6 bases clipped from V and 6 bases from J, the junction kept 13 bases outside the gene matches. The CDR3, as DNA: TGTGCCAGCAGTCCCCGGGCGGGAGGGCAGTTTGATACGCAGTATTTT. Encoded protein: CASSPRAGGQFDTQYF.

The chain links TRBV7-9 to TRBJ2-7, with a tentative D call TRBD2 (6 bases). The CDR3 is 14 amino acids. V was pared by 4 bases and J by 3 bases, with 13 bases between. The germline V gene encodes CDR1 SEHNR and CDR2 FQNEAQ (reference sequence). The CDR3 loop reads CASSYPWGGYEQYF. In nucleotides, the CDR3 is TGTGCCAGCAGCTATCCCTGGGGAGGCTACGAGCAGTACTTC.

V gene TRBV28 combines with J gene TRBJ1-2, with 7 bases lining up with TRBD1. V shed 5 bases and J 2 bases; nucleotides not matched to a gene: 5. CDR3 length equals 14 residues. Germline assignment: CDR1 MDHEN and CDR2 SYDVKM. The CDR3 sequence: CASSLLGQNYGYTF. In DNA form, the CDR3 reads TGTGCCAGCAGTCTATTGGGACAGAACTATGGCTACACCTTC.

As DNA, the CDR3 is TGTGCCAGCAGCCCCCAGGGGAGAAATGAGCAGTTCTTC. This sequence encodes CASSPQGRNEQFF. The chain recombines TRBV7-9 with TRBJ2-1; possibly TRBD1 for D (6 bases). The CDR3 is 13 amino acids. Trimming stripped 5 bases from V and 7 bases from J, with 12 bases between. Germline V gives CDR1 SEHNR, CDR2 FQNEAQ (reference sequence).

This clone has a single count. V is TRBV29-1 and J is TRBJ2-5, with 9 bases aligning to TRBD2. The J call may be faulty, since TRBJ2-7 better matches the DNA end. This CDR3 region has 15 residues. Germline lookup yields CDR1 SQVTM and CDR2 ANQGSEA. The CDR3 DNA follows: TGCAGCGTTGAAGGCGGAGCTAGCGGGATCTACGAGCAGTACTTC. Translated: CSVEGGASGIYEQYF.

This rearrangement joins TRBV19 to TRBJ1-1; TRBD1 is a possible D gene (5 bases). The V and J ends lost 6 bases and 3 bases respectively, with 14 bases between them. CDR1 and CDR2 from the germline V gene are LNHDA and SQIVND (reference sequence). The CDR3 has 14 amino acids. The chain's CDR3 is CASRGWGWDTEAFF. The CDR3 DNA follows: TGTGCCAGTAGGGGATGGGGCTGGGACACTGAAGCTTTCTTT.

V and J are TRBV11-2 and TRBJ2-2, with TRBD2 identical over 9 bases. The length of the CDR3 is 17 residues. Germline V gene lookup returns CDR1 SGHAT and CDR2 FQNNGV. V was clipped by 3 bases and J by 3 bases; unmatched bases: 8. The CDR3 coding sequence is TGTGCCAGCAGCTTGGTAGCGGGAGTTTTCGACACCGGGGAGCTGTTTTTT. As protein: CASSLVAGVFDTGELFF. The whole variable domain, filled in from reference TRBV11-2 and TRBJ2-2, reads EAGVAQSPRYKIIEKRQSVAFWCNPISGHATLYWYQQILGQGPKLLIQFQNNGVVDDSQLPKDRFSAERLKGVDSTLKIQPAKLEDSAVYLCASSLVAGVFDTGELFFGEGSRLTVL.